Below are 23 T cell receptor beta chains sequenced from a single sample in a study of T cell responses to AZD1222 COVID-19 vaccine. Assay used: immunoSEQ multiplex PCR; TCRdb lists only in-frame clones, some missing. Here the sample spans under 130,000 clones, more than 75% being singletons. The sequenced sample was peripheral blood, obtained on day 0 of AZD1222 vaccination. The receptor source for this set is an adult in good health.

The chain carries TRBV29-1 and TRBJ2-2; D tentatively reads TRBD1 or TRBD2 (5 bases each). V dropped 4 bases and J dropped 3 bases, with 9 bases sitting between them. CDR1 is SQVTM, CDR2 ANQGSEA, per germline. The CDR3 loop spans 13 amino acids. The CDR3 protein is CSVGGVDTGELFF. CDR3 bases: TGCAGCGTTGGAGGGGTCGACACCGGGGAGCTGTTTTTT.

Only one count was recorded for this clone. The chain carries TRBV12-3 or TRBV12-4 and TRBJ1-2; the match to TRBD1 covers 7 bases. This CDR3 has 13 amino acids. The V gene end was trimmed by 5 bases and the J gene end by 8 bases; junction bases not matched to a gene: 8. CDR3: CASSVDRSLGYTF. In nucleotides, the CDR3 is TGTGCCAGCAGTGTGGACAGGTCCTTGGGCTACACCTTC.

CDR3 sequence: CASSRGGLNGYTF. The CDR3 nucleotides read TGTGCCAGCAGCCGTGGGGGACTCAATGGCTACACCTTC. The chain combines TRBV9 with TRBJ1-2; tentatively, D is TRBD1 (5 bases). Trimming shortened V by 4 bases and J by 6 bases, and 13 bases separated the two germline ends. Germline V gene lookup returns CDR1 SGDLS and CDR2 YYNGEE. The CDR3 sequence is 13 residues long.

The chain's CDR3 is CASSERRAPKRDTQYF. DNA for the CDR3: TGTGCCAGCAGCGAGAGGCGGGCCCCAAAACGGGATACGCAGTATTTT. The rearrangement links TRBV7-9 to TRBJ2-3; a weak D match, TRBD2 (5 bases). The CDR3 consists of 16 residues. From germline, CDR1 is SEHNR and CDR2 FQNEAQ (reference sequence). With 5 bases removed from V and 6 bases from J, the gap between germline ends came to 21 bases.

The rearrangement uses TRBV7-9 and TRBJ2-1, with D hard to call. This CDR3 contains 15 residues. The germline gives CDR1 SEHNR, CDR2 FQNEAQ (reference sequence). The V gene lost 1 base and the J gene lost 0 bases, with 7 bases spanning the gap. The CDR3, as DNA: TGTGCCAGCAGCTTAGGGTCGTCCTCCTACAATGAGCAGTTCTTC. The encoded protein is CASSLGSSSYNEQFF. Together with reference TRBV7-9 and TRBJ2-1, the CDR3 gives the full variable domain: DTGVSQNPRHKITKRGQNVTFRCDPISEHNRLYWYRQTLGQGPEFLTYFQNEAQLEKSRLLSDRFSAERPKGSFSTLEIQRTEQGDSAMYLCASSLGSSSYNEQFFGPGTRLTVL.

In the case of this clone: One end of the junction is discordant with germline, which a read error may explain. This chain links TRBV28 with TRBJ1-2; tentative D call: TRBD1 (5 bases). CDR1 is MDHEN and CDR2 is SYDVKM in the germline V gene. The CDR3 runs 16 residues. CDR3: CASSFPRAGRVSIKAF. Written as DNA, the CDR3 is TGTGCCAGCAGTTTTCCCCGTGCAGGGAGGGTATCTATTAAGGCCTTC.

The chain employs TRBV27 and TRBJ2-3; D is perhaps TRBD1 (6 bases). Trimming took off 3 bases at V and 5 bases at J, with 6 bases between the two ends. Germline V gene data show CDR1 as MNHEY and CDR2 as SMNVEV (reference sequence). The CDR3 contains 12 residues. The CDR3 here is CASSFRGDTQYF. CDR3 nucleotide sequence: TGTGCCAGCAGTTTCAGGGGAGATACGCAGTATTTT.

The CDR3 nucleotides read TGCGCCAGCAGCCGGGATACTCCCCACCAAGAGACCCAGTACTTC. It codes for CASSRDTPHQETQYF. The J gene is TRBJ2-5, the V gene TRBV5-1; possible D gene TRBD2, 5 bases. The V end was cut by 4 bases, the J end by 0 bases, with 13 bases between. The CDR3 length is 15 residues. Germline CDR1 and CDR2: SGHRS and YFSETQ. The full variable domain, with the rest looked up from reference TRBV5-1 and TRBJ2-5, is KAGVTQTPRYLIKTRGQQVTLSCSPISGHRSVSWYQQTPGQGLQFLFEYFSETQRNKGNFPGRFSGRQFSNSRSEMNVSTLELGDSALYLCASSRDTPHQETQYFGPGTRLLVL.

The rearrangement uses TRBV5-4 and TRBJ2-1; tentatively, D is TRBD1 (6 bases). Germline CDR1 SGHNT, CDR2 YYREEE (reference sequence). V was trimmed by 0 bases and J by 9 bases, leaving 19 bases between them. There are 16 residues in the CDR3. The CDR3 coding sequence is TGTGCCAGCAGCTTGGTCTTGGGGGCGCTCAGGGGTGAGCAGTTCTTC. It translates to CASSLVLGALRGEQFF.

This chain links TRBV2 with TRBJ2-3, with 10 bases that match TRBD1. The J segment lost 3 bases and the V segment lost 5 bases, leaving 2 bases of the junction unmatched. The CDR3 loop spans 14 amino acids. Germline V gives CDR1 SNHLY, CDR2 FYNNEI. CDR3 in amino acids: CASSRTGGTDTQYF. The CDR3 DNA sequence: TGTGCCAGCAGTAGGACAGGGGGTACAGATACGCAGTATTTT.

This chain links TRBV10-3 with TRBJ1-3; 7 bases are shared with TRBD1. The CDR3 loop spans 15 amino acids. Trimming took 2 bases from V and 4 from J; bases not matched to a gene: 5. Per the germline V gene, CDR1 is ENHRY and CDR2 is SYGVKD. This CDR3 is CAISEAPGQGNTIYF. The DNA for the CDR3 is TGTGCCATCAGTGAGGCTCCGGGACAGGGAAACACCATATATTTT.

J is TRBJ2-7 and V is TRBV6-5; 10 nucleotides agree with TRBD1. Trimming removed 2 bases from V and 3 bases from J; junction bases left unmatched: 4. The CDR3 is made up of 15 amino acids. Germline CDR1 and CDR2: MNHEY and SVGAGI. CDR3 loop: CASSYGQGVGYEQYF. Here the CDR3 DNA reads TGTGCCAGCAGTTACGGACAGGGGGTAGGCTACGAGCAGTACTTC.

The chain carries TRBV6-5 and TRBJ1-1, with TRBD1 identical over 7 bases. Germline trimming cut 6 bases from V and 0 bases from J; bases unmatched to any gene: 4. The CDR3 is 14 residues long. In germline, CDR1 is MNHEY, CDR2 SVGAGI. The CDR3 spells CASSPGGLNTEAFF. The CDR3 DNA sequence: TGTGCCAGCAGCCCAGGGGGGTTGAACACTGAAGCTTTCTTT.

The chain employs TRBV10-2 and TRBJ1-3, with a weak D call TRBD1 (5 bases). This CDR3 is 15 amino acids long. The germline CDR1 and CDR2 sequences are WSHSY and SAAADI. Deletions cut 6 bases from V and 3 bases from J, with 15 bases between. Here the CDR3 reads CASSFGARYGNTIYF. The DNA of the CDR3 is TGCGCCAGCAGCTTCGGGGCGCGTTATGGAAACACCATATATTTT.

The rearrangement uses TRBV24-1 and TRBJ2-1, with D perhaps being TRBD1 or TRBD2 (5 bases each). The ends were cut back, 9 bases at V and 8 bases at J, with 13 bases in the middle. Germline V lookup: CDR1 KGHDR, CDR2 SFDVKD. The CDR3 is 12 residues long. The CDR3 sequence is CATGGNSDEQFF. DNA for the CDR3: TGTGCCACCGGGGGAAACAGCGATGAGCAGTTCTTC.

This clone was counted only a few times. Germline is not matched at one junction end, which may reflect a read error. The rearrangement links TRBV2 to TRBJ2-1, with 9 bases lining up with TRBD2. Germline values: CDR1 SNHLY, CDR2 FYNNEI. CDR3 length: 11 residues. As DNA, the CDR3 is TGTGCCAGCAATTGGCGGGGGGGCCAGCTCTTC. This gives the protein CASNWRGGQLF.

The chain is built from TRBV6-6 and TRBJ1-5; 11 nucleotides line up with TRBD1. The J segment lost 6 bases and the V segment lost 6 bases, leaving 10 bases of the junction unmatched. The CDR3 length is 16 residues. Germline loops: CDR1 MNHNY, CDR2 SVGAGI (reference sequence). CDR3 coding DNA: TGTGCCAGCAGCCATGGGACAGGGGGAGCGGGTCAGCCCCAGCATTTT. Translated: CASSHGTGGAGQPQHF.

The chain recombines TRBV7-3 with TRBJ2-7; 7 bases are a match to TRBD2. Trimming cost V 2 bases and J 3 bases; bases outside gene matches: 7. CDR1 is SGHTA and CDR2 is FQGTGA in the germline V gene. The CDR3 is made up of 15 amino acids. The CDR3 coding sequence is TGTGCCAGCAGCTTAGAAGGGCGGGGGAACTACGAGCAGTACTTC. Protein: CASSLEGRGNYEQYF. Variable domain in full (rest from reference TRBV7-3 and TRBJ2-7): GAGVSQTPSNKVTEKGKYVELRCDPISGHTALYWYRQSLGQGPEFLIYFQGTGAADDSGLPNDRFFAVRPEGSVSTLKIQRTERGDSAVYLCASSLEGRGNYEQYFGPGTRLTVT.

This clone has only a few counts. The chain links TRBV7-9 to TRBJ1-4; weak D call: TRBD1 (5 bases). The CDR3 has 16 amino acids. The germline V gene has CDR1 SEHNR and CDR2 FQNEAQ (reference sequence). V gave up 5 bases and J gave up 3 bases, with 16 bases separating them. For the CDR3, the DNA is TGTGCCAGCAGCCCAGGAGGGGACGGATCTAATGAAAAACTGTTTTTT. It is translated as CASSPGGDGSNEKLFF.

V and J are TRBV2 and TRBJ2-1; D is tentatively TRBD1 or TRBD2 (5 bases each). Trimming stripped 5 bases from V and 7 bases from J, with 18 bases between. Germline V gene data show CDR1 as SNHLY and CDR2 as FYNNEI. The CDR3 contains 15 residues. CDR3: CASSTPGDRPNEQFF. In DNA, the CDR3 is TGTGCCAGCAGTACCCCCGGGGACCGTCCAAATGAGCAGTTCTTC.

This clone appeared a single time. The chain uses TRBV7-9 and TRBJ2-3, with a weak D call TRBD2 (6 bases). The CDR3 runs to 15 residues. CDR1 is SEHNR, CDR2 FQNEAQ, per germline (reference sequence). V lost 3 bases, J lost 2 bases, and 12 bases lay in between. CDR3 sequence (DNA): TGTGCCAGCAGCTTTGTAGGACTAACCACAGATACGCAGTATTTT. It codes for CASSFVGLTTDTQYF.

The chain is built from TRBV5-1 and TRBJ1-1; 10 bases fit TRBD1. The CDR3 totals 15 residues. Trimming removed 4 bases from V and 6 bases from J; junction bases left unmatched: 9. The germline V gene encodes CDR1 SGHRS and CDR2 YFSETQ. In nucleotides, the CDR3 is TGCGCCAGCAGCATTACCCCGGACAGGGGGGCTGAAGCTTTCTTT. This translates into CASSITPDRGAEAFF. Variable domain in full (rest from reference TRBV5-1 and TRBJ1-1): KAGVTQTPRYLIKTRGQQVTLSCSPISGHRSVSWYQQTPGQGLQFLFEYFSETQRNKGNFPGRFSGRQFSNSRSEMNVSTLELGDSALYLCASSITPDRGAEAFFGQGTRLTVV.

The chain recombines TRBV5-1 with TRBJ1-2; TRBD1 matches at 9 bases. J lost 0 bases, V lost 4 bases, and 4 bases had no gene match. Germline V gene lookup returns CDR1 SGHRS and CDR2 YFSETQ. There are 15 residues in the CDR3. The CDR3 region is CASSPGTGPNYGYTF. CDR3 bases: TGCGCCAGCAGCCCCGGGACAGGGCCTAACTATGGCTACACCTTC.